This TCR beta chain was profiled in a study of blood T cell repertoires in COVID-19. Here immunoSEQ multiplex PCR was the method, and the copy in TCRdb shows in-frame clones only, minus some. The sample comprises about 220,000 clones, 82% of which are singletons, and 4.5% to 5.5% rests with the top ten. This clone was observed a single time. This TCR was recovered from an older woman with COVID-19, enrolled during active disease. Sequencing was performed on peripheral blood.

CDR3 residues: CASKDISTPPLHF. Here the CDR3 DNA reads TGTGCCAGCAAAGACATTTCTACGCCACCCCTCCACTTT. The chain recombines TRBV6-5 with TRBJ1-6, with D hard to call. Per the germline V gene, CDR1 is MNHEY and CDR2 is SVGAGI. CDR3 length: 13 residues. Trimming removed 7 bases from V and 11 bases from J, with 15 bases in between.